This entry features one TCR beta chain sequence. Its antigen is unknown. Recipients received nonmyeloablative bone marrow transplants from related graft donors, with transient mixed chimerism. Unstimulated regulatory T cells (CD4+CD25+CD127-), CD4+CD25- non-regulatory cells, CD4 and CD8 cells were FACS-sorted from thawed PBMCs. This sample was taken from a study of Tregs in tolerant kidney transplant recipients. Findings and limits, study-wide: Nucleotide sequences could not be compared across some patients' samples due to primer changes. Biological reproducibility was not directly addressed, but technical replication error appeared minimal.

The CDR3 covers 15 residues. V lost 4 bases and J 2 bases, leaving 14 bases between the germline ends. The germline gives CDR1 SGHRS, CDR2 YFSETQ. The repertoire was sequenced with immunoSEQ multiplex PCR; TCRdb's copy has only in-frame clones and lacks some. The sample has approximately 60,000 clones; more than 70% are singletons. The sequencing here drew on CD4+ T cells from blood (PBMCs), taken 6 months after the transplant. The chain carries TRBV5-1 and TRBJ2-3, with D possibly being TRBD2 (6 bases). The receptor's source is a human patient who received a combined kidney and bone marrow transplant. Among the T cells, some may be from the graft donor. The CDR3 reads CASSPGLTPTDTQYF. CDR3 nucleotide sequence: TGCGCCAGCAGCCCCGGACTAACCCCCACAGATACGCAGTATTTT.